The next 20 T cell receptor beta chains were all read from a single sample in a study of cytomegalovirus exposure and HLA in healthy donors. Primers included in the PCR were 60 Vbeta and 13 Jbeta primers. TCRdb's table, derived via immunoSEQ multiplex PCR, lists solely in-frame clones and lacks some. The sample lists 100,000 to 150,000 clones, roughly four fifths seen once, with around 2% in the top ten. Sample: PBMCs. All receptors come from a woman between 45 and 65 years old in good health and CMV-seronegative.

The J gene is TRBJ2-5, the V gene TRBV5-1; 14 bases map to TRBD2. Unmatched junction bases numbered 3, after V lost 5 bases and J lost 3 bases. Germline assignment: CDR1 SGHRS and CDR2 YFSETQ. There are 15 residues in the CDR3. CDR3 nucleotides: TGCGCCAGCAGACCGACTAGCGGGAGGGAAGAGACCCAGTACTTC. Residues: CASRPTSGREETQYF.

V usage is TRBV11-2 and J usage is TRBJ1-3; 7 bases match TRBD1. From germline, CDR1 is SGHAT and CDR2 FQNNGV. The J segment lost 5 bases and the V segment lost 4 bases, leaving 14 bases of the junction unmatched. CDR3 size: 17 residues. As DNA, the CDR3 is TGTGCCAGCAGCTATGCTTATCGGGACAGCTACAGAAACACCATATATTTT. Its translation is CASSYAYRDSYRNTIYF. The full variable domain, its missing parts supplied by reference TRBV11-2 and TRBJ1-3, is EAGVAQSPRYKIIEKRQSVAFWCNPISGHATLYWYQQILGQGPKLLIQFQNNGVVDDSQLPKDRFSAERLKGVDSTLKIQPAKLEDSAVYLCASSYAYRDSYRNTIYFGEGSWLTVV.

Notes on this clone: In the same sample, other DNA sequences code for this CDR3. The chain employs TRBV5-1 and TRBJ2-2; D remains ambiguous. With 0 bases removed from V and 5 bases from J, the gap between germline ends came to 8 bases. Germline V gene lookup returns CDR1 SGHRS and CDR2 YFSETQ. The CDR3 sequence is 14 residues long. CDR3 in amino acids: CASSLGVETGELFF. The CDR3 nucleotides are TGCGCCAGCAGCTTGGGTGTCGAGACCGGGGAGCTGTTTTTT.

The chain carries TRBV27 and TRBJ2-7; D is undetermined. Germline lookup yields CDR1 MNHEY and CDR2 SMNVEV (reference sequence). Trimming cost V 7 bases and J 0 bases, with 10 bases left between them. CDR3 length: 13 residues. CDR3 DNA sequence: TGTGCCAGCAAGTATGAGTCCTCCTACGAGCAGTACTTC. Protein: CASKYESSYEQYF.

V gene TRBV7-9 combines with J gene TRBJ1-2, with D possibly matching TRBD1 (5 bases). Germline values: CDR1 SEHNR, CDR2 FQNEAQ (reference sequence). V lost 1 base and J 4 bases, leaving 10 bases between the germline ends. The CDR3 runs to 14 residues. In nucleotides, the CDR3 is TGTGCCAGCAGCTTAGAGGGGCGTTTCTATGGCTACACCTTC. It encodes CASSLEGRFYGYTF.

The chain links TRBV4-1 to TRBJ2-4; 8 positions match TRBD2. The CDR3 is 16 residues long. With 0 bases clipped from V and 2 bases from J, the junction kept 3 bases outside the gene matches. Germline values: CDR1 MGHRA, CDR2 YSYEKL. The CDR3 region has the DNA TGCGCCAGCAGCCAAGAAATAGCGGGGACCAAAAACATTCAGTACTTC. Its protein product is CASSQEIAGTKNIQYF.

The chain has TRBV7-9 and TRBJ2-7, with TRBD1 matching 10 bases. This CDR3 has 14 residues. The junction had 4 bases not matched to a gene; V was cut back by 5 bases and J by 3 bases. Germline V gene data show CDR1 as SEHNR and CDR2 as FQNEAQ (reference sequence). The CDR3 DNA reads TGTGCCAGCAGCACGACAGGGGGCCTCTACGAGCAGTACTTC. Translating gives CASSTTGGLYEQYF.

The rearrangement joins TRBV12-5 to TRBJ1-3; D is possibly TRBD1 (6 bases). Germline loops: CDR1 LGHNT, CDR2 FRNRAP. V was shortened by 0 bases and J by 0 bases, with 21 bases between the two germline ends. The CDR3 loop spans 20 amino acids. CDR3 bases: TGTGCTAGTGGTTTGGTACGTCGGGACACCCCAGCCCCCTCTGGAAACACCATATATTTT. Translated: CASGLVRRDTPAPSGNTIYF.

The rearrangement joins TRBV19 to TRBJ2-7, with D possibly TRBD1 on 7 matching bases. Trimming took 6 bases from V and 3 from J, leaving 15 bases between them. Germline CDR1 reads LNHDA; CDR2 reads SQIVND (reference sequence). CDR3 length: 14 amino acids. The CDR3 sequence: CASSYRRDSYEQYF. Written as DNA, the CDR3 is TGTGCCAGTAGCTATAGGCGGGACAGCTACGAGCAGTACTTC.

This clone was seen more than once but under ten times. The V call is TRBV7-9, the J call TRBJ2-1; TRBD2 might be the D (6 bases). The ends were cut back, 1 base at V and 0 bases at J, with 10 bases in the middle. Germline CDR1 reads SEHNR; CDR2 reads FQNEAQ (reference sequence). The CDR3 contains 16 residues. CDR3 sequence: CASSLVDYSSYNEQFF. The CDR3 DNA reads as TGTGCCAGCAGCTTAGTGGACTATAGCTCCTACAATGAGCAGTTCTTC.

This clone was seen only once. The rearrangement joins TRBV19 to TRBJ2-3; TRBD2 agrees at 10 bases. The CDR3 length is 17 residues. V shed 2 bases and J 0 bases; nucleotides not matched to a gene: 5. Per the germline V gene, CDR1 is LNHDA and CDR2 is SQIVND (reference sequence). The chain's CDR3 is CASSIRTSGLSTDTQYF. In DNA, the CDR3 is TGTGCCAGTAGTATAAGGACTAGCGGCCTAAGCACAGATACGCAGTATTTT.

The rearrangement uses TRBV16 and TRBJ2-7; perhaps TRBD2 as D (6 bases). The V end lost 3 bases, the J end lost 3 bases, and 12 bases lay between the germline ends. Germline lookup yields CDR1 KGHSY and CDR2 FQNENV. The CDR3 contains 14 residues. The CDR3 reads CASSHGSLSYEQYF. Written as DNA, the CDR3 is TGTGCCAGCAGCCACGGGAGCCTGAGCTACGAGCAGTACTTC.

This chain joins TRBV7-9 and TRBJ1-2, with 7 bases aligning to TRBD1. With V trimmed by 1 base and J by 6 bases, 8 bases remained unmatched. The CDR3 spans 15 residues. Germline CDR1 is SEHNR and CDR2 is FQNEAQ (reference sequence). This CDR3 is CASSLEVRTGDGYTF. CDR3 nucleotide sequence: TGTGCCAGCAGCTTAGAGGTGAGGACAGGTGATGGCTACACCTTC.

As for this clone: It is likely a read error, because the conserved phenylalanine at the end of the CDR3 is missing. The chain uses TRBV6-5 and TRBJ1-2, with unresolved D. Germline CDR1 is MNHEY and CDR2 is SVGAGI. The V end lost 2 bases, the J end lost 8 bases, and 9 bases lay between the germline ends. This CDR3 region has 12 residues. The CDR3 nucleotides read TGTGCCAGCAGTTACGGTCCTGGCGGCTACACCCTC. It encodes CASSYGPGGYTL.

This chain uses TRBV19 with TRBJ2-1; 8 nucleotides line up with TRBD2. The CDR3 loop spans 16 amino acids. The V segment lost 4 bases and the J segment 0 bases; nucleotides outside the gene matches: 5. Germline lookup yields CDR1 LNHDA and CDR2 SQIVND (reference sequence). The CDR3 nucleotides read TGTGCCAGTAGTAGGCAGCGGGGGAGCTCCTACAATGAGCAGTTCTTC. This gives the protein CASSRQRGSSYNEQFF.

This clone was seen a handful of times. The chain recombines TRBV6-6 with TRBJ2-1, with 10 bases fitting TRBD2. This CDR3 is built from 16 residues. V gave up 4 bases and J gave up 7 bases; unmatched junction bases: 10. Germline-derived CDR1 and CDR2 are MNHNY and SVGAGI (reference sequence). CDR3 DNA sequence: TGTGCCAGCAGTTCCGACCTAGCGGGAGTTTTAAATGAGCAGTTCTTC. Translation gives CASSSDLAGVLNEQFF.

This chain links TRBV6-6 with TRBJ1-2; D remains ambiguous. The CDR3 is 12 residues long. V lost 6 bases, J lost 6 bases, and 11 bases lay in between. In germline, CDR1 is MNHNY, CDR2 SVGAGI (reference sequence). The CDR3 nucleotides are TGTGCCAGCAGCCAACAGAGGGATGGCTACACCTTC. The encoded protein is CASSQQRDGYTF.

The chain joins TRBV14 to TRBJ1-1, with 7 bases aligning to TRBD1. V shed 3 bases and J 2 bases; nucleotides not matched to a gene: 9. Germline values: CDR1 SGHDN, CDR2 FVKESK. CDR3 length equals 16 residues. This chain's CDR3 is CASSQDRLWGNTEAFF. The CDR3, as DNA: TGTGCCAGCAGCCAGGACAGGTTGTGGGGAAACACTGAAGCTTTCTTT.

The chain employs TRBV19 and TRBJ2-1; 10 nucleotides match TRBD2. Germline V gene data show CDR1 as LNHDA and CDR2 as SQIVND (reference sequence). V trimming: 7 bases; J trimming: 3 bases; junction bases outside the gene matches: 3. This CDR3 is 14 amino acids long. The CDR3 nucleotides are TGTGCCAGTACGGAGCGGGAGGGCTACAATGAGCAGTTCTTC. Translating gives CASTEREGYNEQFF.

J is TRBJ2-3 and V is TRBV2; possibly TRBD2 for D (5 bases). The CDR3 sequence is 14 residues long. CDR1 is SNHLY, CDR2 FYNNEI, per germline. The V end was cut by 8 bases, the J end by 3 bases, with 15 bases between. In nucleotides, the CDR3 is TGTGCCAGCCGTTTGAGAGGAGGAACAGATACGCAGTATTTT. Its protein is CASRLRGGTDTQYF.